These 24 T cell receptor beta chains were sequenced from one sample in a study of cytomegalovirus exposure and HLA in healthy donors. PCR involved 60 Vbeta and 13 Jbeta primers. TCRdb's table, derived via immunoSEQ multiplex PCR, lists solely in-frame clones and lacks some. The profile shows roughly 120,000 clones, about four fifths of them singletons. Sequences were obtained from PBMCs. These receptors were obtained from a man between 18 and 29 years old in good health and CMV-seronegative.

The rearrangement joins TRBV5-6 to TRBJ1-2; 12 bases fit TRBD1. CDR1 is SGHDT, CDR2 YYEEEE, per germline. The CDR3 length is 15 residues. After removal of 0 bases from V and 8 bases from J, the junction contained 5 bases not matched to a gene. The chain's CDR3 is CASSLGGQGAWGYTF. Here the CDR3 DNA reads TGTGCCAGCAGCTTGGGGGGACAGGGGGCGTGGGGCTACACCTTC.

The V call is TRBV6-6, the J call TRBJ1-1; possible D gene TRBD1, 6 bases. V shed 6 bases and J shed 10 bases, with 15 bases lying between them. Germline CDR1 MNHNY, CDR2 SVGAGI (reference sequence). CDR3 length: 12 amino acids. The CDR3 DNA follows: TGTGCCAGCAGACTAACAGGGCCGGGAGCTTTCTTT. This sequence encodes CASRLTGPGAFF.

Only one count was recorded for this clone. CDR3 amino acids: CASSVDRAYEQYF. CDR3 nucleotide sequence: TGTGCCAGCAGCGTGGACAGAGCCTACGAGCAGTACTTC. This chain uses TRBV6-1 with TRBJ2-7, with a weak D call TRBD1 (6 bases). CDR1 and CDR2 (germline): MNHNS, SASEGT. Trimming took 6 bases from V and 2 from J, leaving 11 bases between them. The CDR3 totals 13 residues.

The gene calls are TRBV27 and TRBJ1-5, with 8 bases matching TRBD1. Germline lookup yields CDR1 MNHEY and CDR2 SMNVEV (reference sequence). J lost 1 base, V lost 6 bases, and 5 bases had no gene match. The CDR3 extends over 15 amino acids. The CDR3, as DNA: TGTGCCAGCAGCCAGGGGGCCCTAAGCAATCAGCCCCAGCATTTT. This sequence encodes CASSQGALSNQPQHF.

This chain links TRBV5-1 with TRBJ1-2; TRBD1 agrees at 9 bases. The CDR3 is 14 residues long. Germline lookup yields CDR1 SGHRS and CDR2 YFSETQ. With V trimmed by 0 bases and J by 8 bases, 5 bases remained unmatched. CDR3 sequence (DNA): TGCGCCAGCAGCTTGGAAGGGACAGGGCGAGGCTACACCTTC. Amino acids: CASSLEGTGRGYTF.

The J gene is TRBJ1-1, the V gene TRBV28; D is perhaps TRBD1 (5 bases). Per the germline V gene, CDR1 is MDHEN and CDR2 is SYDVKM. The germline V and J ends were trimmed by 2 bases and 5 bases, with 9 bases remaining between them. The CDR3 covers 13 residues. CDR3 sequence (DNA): TGTGCCAGCAGTTTACGGAGGGGTACTGAAGCTTTCTTT. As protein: CASSLRRGTEAFF.

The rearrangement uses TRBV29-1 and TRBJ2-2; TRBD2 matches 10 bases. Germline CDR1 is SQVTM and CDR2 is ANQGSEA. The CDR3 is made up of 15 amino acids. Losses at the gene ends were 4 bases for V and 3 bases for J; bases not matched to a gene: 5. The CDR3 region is CSVVEREGDTGELFF. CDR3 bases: TGCAGCGTTGTTGAGCGGGAGGGGGACACCGGGGAGCTGTTTTTT.

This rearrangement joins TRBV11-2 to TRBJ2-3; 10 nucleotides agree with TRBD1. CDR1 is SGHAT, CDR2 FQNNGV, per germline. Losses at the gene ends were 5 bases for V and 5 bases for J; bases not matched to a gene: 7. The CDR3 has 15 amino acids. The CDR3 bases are TGTGCCAGCAGCGACGGGACAGGGGCCGGAGATACGCAGTATTTT. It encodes CASSDGTGAGDTQYF. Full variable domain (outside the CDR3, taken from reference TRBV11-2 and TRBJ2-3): EAGVAQSPRYKIIEKRQSVAFWCNPISGHATLYWYQQILGQGPKLLIQFQNNGVVDDSQLPKDRFSAERLKGVDSTLKIQPAKLEDSAVYLCASSDGTGAGDTQYFGPGTRLTVL.

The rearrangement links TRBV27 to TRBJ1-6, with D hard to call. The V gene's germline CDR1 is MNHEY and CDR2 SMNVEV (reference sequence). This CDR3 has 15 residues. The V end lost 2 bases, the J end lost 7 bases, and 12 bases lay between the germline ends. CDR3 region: CASSLRGLPNSPLHF. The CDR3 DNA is TGTGCCAGCAGTTTACGCGGTCTCCCCAATTCACCCCTCCACTTT.

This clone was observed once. CDR3 in DNA: TGTGCCAGCAGCGAGCTGGGACAGGGGAATTCACCCCTCCACTTT. Translating gives CASSELGQGNSPLHF. V usage is TRBV9 and J usage is TRBJ1-6; TRBD1 aligns across 10 bases. The CDR3 runs 15 residues. Trimming cost V 3 bases and J 7 bases; bases outside gene matches: 4. Looked up from germline, CDR1 is SGDLS and CDR2 is YYNGEE. Based on the CDR3 plus reference TRBV9 and TRBJ1-6, the full variable domain is DSGVTQTPKHLITATGQRVTLRCSPRSGDLSVYWYQQSLDQGLQFLIQYYNGEERAKGNILERFSAQQFPDLHSELNLSSLELGDSALYFCASSELGQGNSPLHFGNGTRLTVT.

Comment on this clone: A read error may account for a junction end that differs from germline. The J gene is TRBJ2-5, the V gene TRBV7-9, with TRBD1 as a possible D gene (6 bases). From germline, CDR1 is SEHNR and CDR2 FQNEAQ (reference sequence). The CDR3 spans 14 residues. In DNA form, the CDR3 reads TGTGCCAGCAGCTTAGGGACAGCAGAAGAGACCCAGCACTTC. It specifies CASSLGTAEETQHF.

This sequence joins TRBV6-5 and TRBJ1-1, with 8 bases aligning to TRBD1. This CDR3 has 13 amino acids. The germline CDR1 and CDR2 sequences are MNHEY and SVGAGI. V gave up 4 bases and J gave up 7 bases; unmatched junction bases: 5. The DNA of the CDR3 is TGTGCCAGCAGTTCCCGACAGGGGATTGAAGCTTTCTTT. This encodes CASSSRQGIEAFF.

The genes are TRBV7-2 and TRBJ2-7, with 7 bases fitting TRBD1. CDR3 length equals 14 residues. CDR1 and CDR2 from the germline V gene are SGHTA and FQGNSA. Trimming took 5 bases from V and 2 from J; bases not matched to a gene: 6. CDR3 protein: CASSAGTAPYEQYV. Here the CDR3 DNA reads TGTGCCAGCAGCGCCGGGACAGCCCCCTACGAGCAGTACGTC.

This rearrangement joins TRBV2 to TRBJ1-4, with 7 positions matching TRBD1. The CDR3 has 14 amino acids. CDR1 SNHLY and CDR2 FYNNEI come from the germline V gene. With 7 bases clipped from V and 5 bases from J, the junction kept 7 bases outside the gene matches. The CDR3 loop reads CASNSQGMNEKLFF. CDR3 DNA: TGTGCCAGCAACTCACAGGGGATGAATGAAAAACTGTTTTTT.

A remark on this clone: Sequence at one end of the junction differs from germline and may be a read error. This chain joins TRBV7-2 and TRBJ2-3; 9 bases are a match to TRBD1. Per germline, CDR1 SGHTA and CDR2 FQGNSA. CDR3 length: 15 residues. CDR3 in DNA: TGTGCCAGCAGCCGCAGCGGACAGGGGACATGGTACCATCGTTTT. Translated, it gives CASSRSGQGTWYHRF.

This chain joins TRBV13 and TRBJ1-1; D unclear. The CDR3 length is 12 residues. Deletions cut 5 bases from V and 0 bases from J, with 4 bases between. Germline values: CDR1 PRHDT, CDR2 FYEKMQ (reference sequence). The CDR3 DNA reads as TGTGCCAGCAGCCGGGTGAACACTGAAGCTTTCTTT. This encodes CASSRVNTEAFF. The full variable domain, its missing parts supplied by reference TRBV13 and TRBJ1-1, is AAGVIQSPRHLIKEKRETATLKCYPIPRHDTVYWYQQGPGQDPQFLISFYEKMQSDKGSIPDRFSAQQFSDYHSELNMSSLELGDSALYFCASSRVNTEAFFGQGTRLTVV.

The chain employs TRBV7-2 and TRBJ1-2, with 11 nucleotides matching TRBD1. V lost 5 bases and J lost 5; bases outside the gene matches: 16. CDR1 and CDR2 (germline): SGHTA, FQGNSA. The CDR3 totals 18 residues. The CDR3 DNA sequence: TGTGCCAGCAGCCGGAAAACTATGACCGGGACAGGGGGTTATGGCTACACCTTC. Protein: CASSRKTMTGTGGYGYTF. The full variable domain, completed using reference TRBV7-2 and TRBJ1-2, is GAGVSQSPSNKVTEKGKDVELRCDPISGHTALYWYRQSLGQGLEFLIYFQGNSAPDKSGLPSDRFSAERTGGSVSTLTIQRTQQEDSAVYLCASSRKTMTGTGGYGYTFGSGTRLTVV.

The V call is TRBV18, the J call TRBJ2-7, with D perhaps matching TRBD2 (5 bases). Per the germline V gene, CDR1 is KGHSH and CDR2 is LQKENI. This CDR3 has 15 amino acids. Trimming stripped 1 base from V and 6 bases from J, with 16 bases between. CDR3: CASSPLPLAPGEQYF. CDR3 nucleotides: TGTGCCAGCTCACCACTTCCCCTAGCCCCGGGCGAGCAGTACTTC.

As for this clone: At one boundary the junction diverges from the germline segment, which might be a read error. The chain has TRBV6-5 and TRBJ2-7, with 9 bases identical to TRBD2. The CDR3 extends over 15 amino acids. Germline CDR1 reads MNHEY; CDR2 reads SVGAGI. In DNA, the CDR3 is TGTACCAGCGGGAGGTCCGGGACAGCGCCCTACGAGCAGTACTTC. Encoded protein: CTSGRSGTAPYEQYF.

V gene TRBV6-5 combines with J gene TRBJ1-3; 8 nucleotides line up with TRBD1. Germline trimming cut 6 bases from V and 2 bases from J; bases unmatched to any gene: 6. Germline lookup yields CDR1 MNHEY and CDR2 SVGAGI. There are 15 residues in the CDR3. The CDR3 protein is CASRHDRGAGNTIYF. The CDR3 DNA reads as TGTGCCAGCAGACACGACAGGGGAGCTGGAAACACCATATATTTT.

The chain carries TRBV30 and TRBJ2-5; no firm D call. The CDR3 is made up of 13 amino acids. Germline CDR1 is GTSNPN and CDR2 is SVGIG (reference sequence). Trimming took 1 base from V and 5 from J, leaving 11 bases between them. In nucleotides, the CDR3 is TGTGCCTGGAGTGACGGAGCGCGGGAGACCCAGTACTTC. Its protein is CAWSDGARETQYF.

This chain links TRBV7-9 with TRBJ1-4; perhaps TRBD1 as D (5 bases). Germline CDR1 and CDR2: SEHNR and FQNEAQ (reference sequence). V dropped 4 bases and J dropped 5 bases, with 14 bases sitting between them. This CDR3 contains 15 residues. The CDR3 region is CASSSDWGQNEKLFF. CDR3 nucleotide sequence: TGTGCCAGCAGCTCCGACTGGGGCCAGAATGAAAAACTGTTTTTT.

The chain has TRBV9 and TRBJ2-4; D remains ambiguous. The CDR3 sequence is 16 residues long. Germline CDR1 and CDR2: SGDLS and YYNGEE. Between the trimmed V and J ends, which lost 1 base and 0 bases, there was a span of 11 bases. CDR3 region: CASSVRGDLAKNIQYF. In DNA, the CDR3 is TGTGCCAGCAGCGTACGCGGAGACCTAGCCAAAAACATTCAGTACTTC.

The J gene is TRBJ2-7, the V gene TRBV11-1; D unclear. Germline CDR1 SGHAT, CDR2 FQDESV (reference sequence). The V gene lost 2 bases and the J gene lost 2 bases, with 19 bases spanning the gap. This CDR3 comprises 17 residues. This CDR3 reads CASSLLWIGVDPYEQYV. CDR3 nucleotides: TGTGCCAGCAGCTTACTTTGGATAGGAGTTGACCCCTACGAGCAGTACGTC.